The next 16 T cell receptor beta chains were all read from a single sample in a study of blood T cell repertoires in COVID-19. Sequencing was performed with immunoSEQ multiplex PCR; in TCRdb, only in-frame clones are kept and a portion is missing. The sample carries under 85,000 clones, about 83% recorded once. Source material: peripheral blood. These receptor sequences come from a man younger than 45 with COVID-19, enrolled during active disease.

The gene calls are TRBV27 and TRBJ1-1; 9 bases map to TRBD1. The junction had 6 bases not matched to a gene; V was cut back by 2 bases and J by 11 bases. Germline CDR1 and CDR2: MNHEY and SMNVEV (reference sequence). The CDR3 covers 13 residues. CDR3 amino acids: CASSLRTGEDAFF. The CDR3 nucleotides are TGTGCCAGCAGTTTAAGGACAGGGGAGGATGCTTTCTTT.

The CDR3 sequence: CASREAGLPQETQYF. The CDR3 coding sequence is TGTGCCAGCCGCGAGGCGGGACTACCTCAAGAGACCCAGTACTTC. This chain links TRBV7-2 with TRBJ2-5; 7 bases line up with TRBD2. The V segment lost 8 bases and the J segment 2 bases; nucleotides outside the gene matches: 11. In germline, CDR1 is SGHTA, CDR2 FQGNSA. This CDR3 spans 15 amino acids.

This rearrangement joins TRBV6-1 to TRBJ2-1, with TRBD2 as a possible D gene (5 bases). Germline CDR1 MNHNS, CDR2 SASEGT. The CDR3 has 13 residues. Trimming took 2 bases from V and 6 from J, leaving 8 bases between them. The CDR3 DNA follows: TGTGCCAGCAGTGAATCCGGACTCAATGAGCAGTTCTTC. This codes for CASSESGLNEQFF.

This chain uses TRBV6-6 with TRBJ2-1, with D uncertain. Germline V gene sequence: CDR1 MNHNY, CDR2 SVGAGI (reference sequence). This CDR3 comprises 15 residues. With 2 bases removed from V and 0 bases from J, the gap between germline ends came to 8 bases. The CDR3 DNA sequence: TGTGCCAGCAGTTACGGGCTACCCTCCTACAATGAGCAGTTCTTC. It yields the protein CASSYGLPSYNEQFF.

The table lists this clone with a few counts. This chain connects TRBV5-1 to TRBJ2-2; TRBD2 matches at 7 bases. CDR1 is SGHRS and CDR2 is YFSETQ in the germline V gene. Trimming took 5 bases from V and 5 from J; bases not matched to a gene: 9. The CDR3 runs 15 residues. The CDR3 spells CASSFAGVLTGELFF. The CDR3 DNA is TGCGCCAGCAGTTTTGCGGGAGTTTTAACCGGGGAGCTGTTTTTT.

V usage is TRBV28 and J usage is TRBJ1-2, with D maybe TRBD1 (5 bases). This CDR3 has 15 amino acids. The germline V gene has CDR1 MDHEN and CDR2 SYDVKM. Trimming pared 7 bases from V and 8 bases from J, leaving 23 bases between. The CDR3 loop is CASTLESGGNWGYTF. The CDR3 DNA sequence: TGTGCCAGCACCCTCGAGTCGGGGGGTAATTGGGGCTACACCTTC.

The chain employs TRBV11-2 and TRBJ2-7; TRBD1 matches 8 bases. Germline V gives CDR1 SGHAT, CDR2 FQNNGV. The CDR3 is made up of 11 amino acids. Germline trimming cut 5 bases from V and 8 bases from J; bases unmatched to any gene: 2. CDR3 bases: TGTGCCAGCAGCCAGGGGGCCCAGCAGTACTTC. This gives the protein CASSQGAQQYF.

This chain links TRBV6-2 or TRBV6-3 with TRBJ2-1, with 7 bases identical to TRBD1. CDR3 size: 15 residues. CDR1 and CDR2 from the germline V gene are MNHEY and SVGEGT. Unmatched junction bases numbered 8, after V lost 6 bases and J lost 3 bases. CDR3 amino acids: CASSTGALHYNEQFF. The CDR3 nucleotides are TGTGCCAGCAGCACAGGGGCCCTGCACTACAATGAGCAGTTCTTC.

This clone showed up just a few times. V is TRBV11-2 and J is TRBJ2-5; TRBD2 agrees at 8 bases. The CDR3 loop spans 16 amino acids. The J segment lost 5 bases and the V segment lost 2 bases, leaving 10 bases of the junction unmatched. CDR1 is SGHAT and CDR2 is FQNNGV in the germline V gene. CDR3 in amino acids: CASSLRREGHLETQYF. Written as DNA, the CDR3 is TGTGCCAGCAGCTTACGTCGGGAGGGCCATTTGGAGACCCAGTACTTC.

The chain employs TRBV7-8 and TRBJ2-2; TRBD2 matches at 10 bases. CDR1 is SGHVS, CDR2 FQNEAQ, per germline. The CDR3 consists of 18 residues. The V gene end was trimmed by 1 base and the J gene end by 4 bases; junction bases not matched to a gene: 9. The CDR3 reads CASSLGSSGRMGTGELFF. For the CDR3, the DNA is TGTGCCAGCAGCTTAGGATCTAGCGGGAGAATGGGCACCGGGGAGCTGTTTTTT.

V gene TRBV7-9 combines with J gene TRBJ1-5; D perhaps matches TRBD1 (6 bases). This CDR3 spans 14 amino acids. Between the trimmed V and J ends, which lost 5 bases and 0 bases, there was a span of 8 bases. CDR1 and CDR2 (germline): SEHNR, FQNEAQ (reference sequence). DNA for the CDR3: TGTGCCAGCAGCCGGACAGATAGCAATCAGCCCCAGCATTTT. Translated: CASSRTDSNQPQHF.

This sequence joins TRBV5-4 and TRBJ2-7; D may be TRBD2 (6 bases). Per the germline V gene, CDR1 is SGHNT and CDR2 is YYREEE (reference sequence). The length of the CDR3 is 13 residues. V was pared by 4 bases and J by 0 bases, with 8 bases between. CDR3 sequence (DNA): TGTGCCAGCAGCCCGGGACTCTCCTACGAGCAGTACTTC. The encoded protein is CASSPGLSYEQYF.

This clone was counted only a few times. J is TRBJ1-2 and V is TRBV27; 8 bases line up with TRBD1. Germline V CDR1 and CDR2: MNHEY, SMNVEV (reference sequence). The CDR3 is 12 amino acids. V lost 4 bases and J lost 7; bases outside the gene matches: 2. Here the CDR3 DNA reads TGTGCCAGCAGTTCGGGACAGGCTGGCTACACCTTC. It yields the protein CASSSGQAGYTF.

A word on this clone: Other DNA sequences within the sample encode an identical CDR3. The chain links TRBV6-6 to TRBJ2-7; 7 bases match TRBD1. In germline, CDR1 is MNHNY, CDR2 SVGAGI (reference sequence). CDR3 size: 18 residues. Losses at the gene ends were 5 bases for V and 2 bases for J; bases not matched to a gene: 18. Written as DNA, the CDR3 is TGTGCCAGCAGTCCTGGCCAGGTTCGGACAGGCAGAACCTACGAGCAGTACTTC. This translates into CASSPGQVRTGRTYEQYF.

The V call is TRBV5-4, the J call TRBJ1-2; D gene uncertain. CDR3 length equals 13 residues. Germline CDR1 is SGHNT and CDR2 is YYREEE (reference sequence). The V end was cut by 4 bases, the J end by 3 bases, with 10 bases between. CDR3 region: CASSRSTHYGYTF. Written as DNA, the CDR3 is TGTGCCAGCAGCCGGTCCACCCACTATGGCTACACCTTC.

V is TRBV19 and J is TRBJ2-1, with D possibly TRBD2 on 6 matching bases. Germline CDR1 and CDR2: LNHDA and SQIVND (reference sequence). The CDR3 extends over 15 amino acids. Trimming removed 9 bases at V and 7 bases at J, with 22 bases between. The chain's CDR3 is CASQTFGSKGNEQFF. The CDR3 nucleotides are TGTGCCAGCCAAACCTTCGGGAGTAAGGGGAATGAGCAGTTCTTC. Filled out from reference TRBV19 and TRBJ2-1, the complete variable domain reads DGGITQSPKYLFRKEGQNVTLSCEQNLNHDAMYWYRQDPGQGLRLIYYSQIVNDFQKGDIAEGYSVSREKKESFPLTVTSAQKNPTAFYLCASQTFGSKGNEQFFGPGTRLTVL.